This T cell receptor beta chain is drawn from a study of regulatory T cells in long-lasting Graves disease (dated by TCRdb to the early 2020s). About the full investigation: In the newly diagnosed Graves' disease group, patients had been taking antithyroid drugs for less than 3 months. TCR sequencing covered some 13 persistent and 20 or so newly diagnosed Graves' disease patients, some 33 samples in total. The study was registered as a clinical trial and conducted in China. Peripheral blood TCR sequencing and RNA sequencing compared persistent Graves' disease patients with newly diagnosed Graves' disease patients.

About this clonotype itself: No cognate antigen has been identified for it. It may be a read error: a sequence one base away is much more abundant.

Points the paper makes about the study in general: More public clonotypes were shared among persistent patients (roughly 2,700) than among newly diagnosed patients (roughly 1,000). Persistent Graves' disease patients showed lower TCR Shannon entropy and fewer highly expanded clones than newly diagnosed patients, suggesting clonal expansion. Sequencing and analysis were limited to the TCR beta chain. The small sample size was acknowledged by the authors as a limitation that may reduce accuracy. Preferential use of TRBV28, TRBJ1-2 and TRBJ2-5 was observed in persistent disease, whereas TRBV20-1 and TRBJ2-1 were favored in newly diagnosed disease. Only peripheral blood was studied, because thyroid tissue, the primary lesion, was inaccessible.

Here V drops 6 bases and J drops 5 bases, and the junction holds 3 bases not matched to any gene. From its cysteine to its phenylalanine, the CDR3 spans 12 amino acids. Only the CDR3 part of the read is kept: 36 bases, read in frame from the first base. CDR1 and CDR2, per the germline V gene, are MGHDK and SYGVNS. The library was produced with multiplex PCR. The run used an Illumina HiSeq 4000. TCR beta libraries were built with iRepertoire HTBI primers and Arm-PCR amplification of CDR3 regions. PCR products were gel purified before sequencing. In the paper's pipeline: Gene usage analysis of CDR3 amino acid clonotypes relied on the roughly 60 TRBV and 14 TRBJ segments identified across samples. Filtered high-quality paired reads were merged into contigs using COPE and FqMerger. BLAST was used to align contigs to IMGT TRBV, TRBD and TRBJ reference genes, and CDR3 was defined according to IMGT. Clonotypes above 0.1% frequency were classified as highly expanded clones. Shannon entropy was used to measure repertoire diversity, and the Gini coefficient was used to measure V-J evenness. A clonotype found in more than one individual was treated as public. TCRdb reprocessed the public reads (quality trimming at Q25 with fastp, clone calling with MiXCR) and kept in-frame beta chains. Under each unique CDR3 protein, matching rows form one entry showing the most common genes and DNA. The V and J calls were not made by the authors but by TCRdb's processing. The sample includes approximately 480,000 distinct CDR3 sequences, with 15% to 20% observed a single time. More than 9% of the sample comes from the top ten.

The sample's time point label is to be understood as: newly diagnosed GD, antithyroid drugs for less than 3 months. For both TCR sequencing and RNA sequencing, RNA was extracted from PBMCs using TRIzol. The diagnosis of Graves' disease followed American Thyroid Association guidelines. Patients were recruited from an endocrinology department in Xi'an, China. Each patient gave approximately 8.8 milliliters of peripheral blood, collected in an EDTA anticoagulant tube. Ficoll Paque Plus density gradient separation was used to isolate PBMCs, and no further T cell sorting was performed. An Agilent 2100 Bioanalyzer and agarose gel were used to check RNA quality, while a NanoDrop 2000 measured RNA concentration. These data were also filed under a second study, of T cells in Graves' hyperthyroidism and ophthalmopathy. The other study reports the following: Stable Graves' hyperthyroidism was defined as the absence of progression to ophthalmopathy over 18 months of follow-up. Hyperthyroidism patients were newly diagnosed, had a disease duration of under 2 months, and were aged 18 to 65 years. Any patient with an uncontrolled infection, another autoimmune disease, pregnancy or lactation was excluded. Diagnoses relied on clinical symptoms, serum thyroxine and TRAb, thyroid ultrasound and orbital computed tomography. The TCR CDR3 was subjected to a first round of RT-PCR using the HTBI primer set and the Qiagen OneStep RT-PCR kit. Blood samples also contained most of the expanded thyroid clonotypes (frequency above 0.001), which suggests that blood repertoires may reflect thyroid immune responses. A model built on a 13 V-J signature distinguished ophthalmopathy from stable hyperthyroidism, reaching roughly 88% sensitivity and 81% to 83% specificity in cross-validation and 80%/75% in testing. In validation, the model predicted progression to ophthalmopathy a median of approximately 6.6 months before onset, with roughly 68% sensitivity and roughly 73% specificity. To identify TCR V-J signatures that set the groups apart, the researchers used a discovery cohort of 100 patients, made up of fewer than 50 with Graves' ophthalmopathy and about 59 with stable Graves' hyperthyroidism. An independent validation cohort of around 19 hyperthyroidism patients and about 15 patients who later progressed to ophthalmopathy tested prospective prediction of ophthalmopathy. The 75 to 100 discovery patients were randomly split 7:3 into training and test sets. The study also compared thyroid tissue and blood T-cell repertoires from more than 5 Graves' hyperthyroidism patients. After sampling, hyperthyroidism patients received methimazole starting at 30 mg daily, and ophthalmopathy patients received high-dose intravenous methylprednisolone. A second multiplex PCR round built the libraries, followed by size selection and purification. Paired-end sequencing of the libraries was performed with 100 bp reads on an Illumina HiSeq2000. SOAPnuke was used to process the raw data, removing reads that contained adapters or uncalled bases, had a mean Phred below 15, or lacked an exact match to the constant primer or identifier. COPE v1.2.5 was used to merge high-quality paired reads, and clonotypes were defined as unique nucleotide sequences. Clonotypes were aligned to IMGT TRBV, TRBD and TRBJ reference segments using MiTCR v1.1. Analysis was restricted to V-J combinations with a frequency above 0.0001, which covered 99.2% of repertoires. The TCS score was defined as the ratio of F50 (clonal expansion) to E x V (chaos), calculated using BLOSUM62-based TCRdist between CDR3 peptides within each V-J. Welch's t-statistics and random forest reduced 450 to 600 V-J features to roughly 13, which were used in a naive Bayes classifier (R e1071). No statistical method was used to fix the sample size in advance, and group allocation was not hidden from the investigators. According to the paper, TCR Vbeta CDR3 sequencing was carried out on more than 120 peripheral blood samples, which came from around 43 ophthalmopathy, approximately 78 hyperthyroidism and about 17 progressor patients.

The sequencing used peripheral blood mononuclear cells (PBMCs), collected at new diagnosis, from a patient treated with antithyroid drugs. This receptor chain uses TRBV25-1 and TRBJ2-7, with TRBD1 identical over 8 junction bases. The clonotype was recovered from a man aged 35 to 55 with Graves disease. Donor details come from another sample of the same person, matched by shared clones. Here the CDR3 is given as CASRGQGHEQYF. The sequenced DNA: TGTGCCAGCAGAGGACAGGGCCACGAGCAGTACTTC.